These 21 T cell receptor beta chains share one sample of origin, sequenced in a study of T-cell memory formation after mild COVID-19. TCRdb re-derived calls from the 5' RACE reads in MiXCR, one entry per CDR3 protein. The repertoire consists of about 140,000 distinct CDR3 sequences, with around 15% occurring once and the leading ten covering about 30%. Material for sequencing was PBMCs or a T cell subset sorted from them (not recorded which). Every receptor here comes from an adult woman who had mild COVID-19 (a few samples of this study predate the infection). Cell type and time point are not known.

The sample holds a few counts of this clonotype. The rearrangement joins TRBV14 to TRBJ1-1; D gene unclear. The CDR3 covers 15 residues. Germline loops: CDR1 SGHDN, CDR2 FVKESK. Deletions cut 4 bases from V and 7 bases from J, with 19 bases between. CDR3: CASSPAGGWFGEAFF. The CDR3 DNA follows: TGTGCCAGCAGCCCGGCAGGAGGGTGGTTTGGTGAAGCTTTCTTT.

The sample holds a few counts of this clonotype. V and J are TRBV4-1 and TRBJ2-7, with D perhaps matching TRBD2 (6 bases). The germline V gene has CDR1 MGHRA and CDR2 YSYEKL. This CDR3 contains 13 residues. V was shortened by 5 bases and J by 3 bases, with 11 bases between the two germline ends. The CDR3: CASSDLRDYEQYF. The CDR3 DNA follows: TGCGCCAGCAGCGACTTGCGGGACTACGAGCAGTACTTC.

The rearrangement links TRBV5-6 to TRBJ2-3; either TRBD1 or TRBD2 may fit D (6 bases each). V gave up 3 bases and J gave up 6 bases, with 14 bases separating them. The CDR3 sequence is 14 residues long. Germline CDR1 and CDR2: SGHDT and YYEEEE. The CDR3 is CASSSARRGDTQYF. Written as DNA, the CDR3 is TGTGCCAGCAGCTCGGCCCGGAGGGGGGATACGCAGTATTTT.

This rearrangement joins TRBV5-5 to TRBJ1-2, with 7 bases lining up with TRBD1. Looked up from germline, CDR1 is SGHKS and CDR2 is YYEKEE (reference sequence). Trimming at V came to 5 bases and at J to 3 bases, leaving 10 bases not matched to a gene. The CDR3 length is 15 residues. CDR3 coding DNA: TGTGCCAGCAGTCAGACTCCGGGACAGTACTATGGCTACACCTTC. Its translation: CASSQTPGQYYGYTF.

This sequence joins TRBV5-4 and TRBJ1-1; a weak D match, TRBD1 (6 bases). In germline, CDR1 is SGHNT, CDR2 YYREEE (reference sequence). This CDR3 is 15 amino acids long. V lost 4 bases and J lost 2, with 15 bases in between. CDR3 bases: TGTGCCAGCAGCGAACGTAACAGGGTAAACACTGAAGCTTTCTTT. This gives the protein CASSERNRVNTEAFF. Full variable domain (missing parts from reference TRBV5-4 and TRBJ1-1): ETGVTQSPTHLIKTRGQQVTLRCSSQSGHNTVSWYQQALGQGPQFIFQYYREEENGRGNFPPRFSGLQFPNYSSELNVNALELDDSALYLCASSERNRVNTEAFFGQGTRLTVV.

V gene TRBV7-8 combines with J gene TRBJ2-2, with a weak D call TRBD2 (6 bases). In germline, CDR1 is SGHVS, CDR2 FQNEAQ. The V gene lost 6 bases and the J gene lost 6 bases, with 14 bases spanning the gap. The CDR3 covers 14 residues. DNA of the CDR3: TGTGCCAGCAGTCACGGTGCTAGCGCCGGGGAGCTGTTTTTT. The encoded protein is CASSHGASAGELFF.

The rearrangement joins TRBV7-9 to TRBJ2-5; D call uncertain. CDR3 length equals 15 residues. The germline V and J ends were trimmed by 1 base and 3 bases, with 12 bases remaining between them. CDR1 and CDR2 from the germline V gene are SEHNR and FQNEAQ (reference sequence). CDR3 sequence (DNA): TGTGCCAGCAGCTTAGAGGTGGGCTCGAAAGAGACCCAGTACTTC. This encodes CASSLEVGSKETQYF.

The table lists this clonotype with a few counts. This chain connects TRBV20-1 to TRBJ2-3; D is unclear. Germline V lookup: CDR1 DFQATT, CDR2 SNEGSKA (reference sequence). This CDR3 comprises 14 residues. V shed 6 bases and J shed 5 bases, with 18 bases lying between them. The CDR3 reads CSAFGPLVGDTQYF. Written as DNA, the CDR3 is TGCAGTGCGTTTGGGCCACTGGTTGGAGATACGCAGTATTTT.

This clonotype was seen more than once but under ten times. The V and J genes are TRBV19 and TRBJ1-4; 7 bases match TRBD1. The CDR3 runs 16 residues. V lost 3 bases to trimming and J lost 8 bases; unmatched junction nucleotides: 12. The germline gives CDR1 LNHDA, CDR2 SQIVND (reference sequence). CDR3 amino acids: CASSIAETGPEEKLFF. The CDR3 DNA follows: TGTGCCAGTAGTATTGCGGAGACAGGGCCCGAAGAAAAACTGTTTTTT.

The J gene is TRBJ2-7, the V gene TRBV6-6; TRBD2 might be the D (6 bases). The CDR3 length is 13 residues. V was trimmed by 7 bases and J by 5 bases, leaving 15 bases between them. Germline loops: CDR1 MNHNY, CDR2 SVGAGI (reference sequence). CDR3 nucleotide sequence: TGTGCCAGCACCCCAAGCGGGTGGGACGAGCAGTACTTC. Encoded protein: CASTPSGWDEQYF.

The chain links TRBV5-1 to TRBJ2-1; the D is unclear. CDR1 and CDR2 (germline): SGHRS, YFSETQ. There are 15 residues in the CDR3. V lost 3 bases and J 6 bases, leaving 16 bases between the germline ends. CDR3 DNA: TGCGCCAGCAGCTCTTACCTAGGACCCGGCAATGAGCAGTTCTTC. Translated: CASSSYLGPGNEQFF.

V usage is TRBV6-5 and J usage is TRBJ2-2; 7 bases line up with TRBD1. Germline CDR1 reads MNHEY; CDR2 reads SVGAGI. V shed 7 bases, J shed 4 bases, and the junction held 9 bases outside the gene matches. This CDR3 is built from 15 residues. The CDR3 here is CASTPGTASTGELFF. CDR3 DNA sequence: TGTGCCAGCACCCCCGGGACAGCAAGCACCGGGGAGCTGTTTTTT.

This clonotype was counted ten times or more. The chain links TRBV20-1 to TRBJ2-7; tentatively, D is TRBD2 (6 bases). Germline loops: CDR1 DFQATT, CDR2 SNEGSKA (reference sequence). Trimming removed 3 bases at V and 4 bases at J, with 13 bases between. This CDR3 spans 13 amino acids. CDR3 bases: TGCAGTGCTAGGGAGCCCCGGGGGTACGAGCAGTACTTC. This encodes CSAREPRGYEQYF.

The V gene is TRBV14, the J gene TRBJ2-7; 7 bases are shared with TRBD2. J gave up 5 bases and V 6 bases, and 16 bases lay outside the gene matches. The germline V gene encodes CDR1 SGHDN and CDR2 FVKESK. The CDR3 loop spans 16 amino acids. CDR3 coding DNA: TGTGCCAGCAGTGAAAAGACTAGCAGTCCCTATCACGAGCAGTACTTC. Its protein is CASSEKTSSPYHEQYF.

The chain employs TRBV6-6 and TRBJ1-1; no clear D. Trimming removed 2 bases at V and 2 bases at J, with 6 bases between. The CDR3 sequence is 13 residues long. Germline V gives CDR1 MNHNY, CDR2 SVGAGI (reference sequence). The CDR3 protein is CASSYASNTEAFF. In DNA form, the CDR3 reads TGTGCCAGCAGTTACGCGAGTAACACTGAAGCTTTCTTT.

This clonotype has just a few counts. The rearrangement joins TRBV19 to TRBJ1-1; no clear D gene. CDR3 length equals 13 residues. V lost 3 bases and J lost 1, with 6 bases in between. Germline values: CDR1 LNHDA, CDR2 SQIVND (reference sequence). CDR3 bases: TGTGCCAGTAGTATCGGGGAGAACACTGAAGCTTTCTTT. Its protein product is CASSIGENTEAFF.

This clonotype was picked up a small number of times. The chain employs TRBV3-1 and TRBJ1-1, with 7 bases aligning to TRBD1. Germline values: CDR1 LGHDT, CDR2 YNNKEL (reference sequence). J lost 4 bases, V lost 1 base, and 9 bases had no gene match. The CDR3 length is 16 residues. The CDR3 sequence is CASSQGPWQGVTEAFF. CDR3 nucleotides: TGTGCCAGCAGCCAAGGCCCGTGGCAGGGGGTCACTGAAGCTTTCTTT.

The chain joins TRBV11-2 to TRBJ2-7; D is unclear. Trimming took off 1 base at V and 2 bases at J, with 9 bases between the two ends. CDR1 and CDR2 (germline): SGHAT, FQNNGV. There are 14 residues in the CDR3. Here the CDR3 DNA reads TGTGCCAGCAGCTTAGGTGTCGGAACCTACGAGCAGTACTTC. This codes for CASSLGVGTYEQYF. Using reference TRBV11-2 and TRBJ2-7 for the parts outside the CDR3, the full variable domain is EAGVAQSPRYKIIEKRQSVAFWCNPISGHATLYWYQQILGQGPKLLIQFQNNGVVDDSQLPKDRFSAERLKGVDSTLKIQPAKLEDSAVYLCASSLGVGTYEQYFGPGTRLTVT.

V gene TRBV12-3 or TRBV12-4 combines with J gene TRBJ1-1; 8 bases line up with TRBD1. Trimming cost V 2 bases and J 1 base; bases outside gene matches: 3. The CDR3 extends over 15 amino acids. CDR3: CASSLTQGANTEAFF. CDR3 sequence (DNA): TGTGCCAGCAGTTTAACCCAGGGGGCGAACACTGAAGCTTTCTTT.

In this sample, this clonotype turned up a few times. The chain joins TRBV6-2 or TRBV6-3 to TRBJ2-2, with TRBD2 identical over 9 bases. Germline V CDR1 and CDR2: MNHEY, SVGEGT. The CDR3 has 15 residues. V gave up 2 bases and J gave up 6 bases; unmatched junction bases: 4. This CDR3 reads CASSYLASGAGELFF. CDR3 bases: TGTGCCAGCAGTTACCTGGCTAGCGGGGCCGGGGAGCTGTTTTTT.

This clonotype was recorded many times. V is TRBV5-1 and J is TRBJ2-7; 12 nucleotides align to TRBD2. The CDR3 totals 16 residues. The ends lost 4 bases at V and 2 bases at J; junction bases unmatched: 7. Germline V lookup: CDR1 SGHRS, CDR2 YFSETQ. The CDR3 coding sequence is TGCGCCAGCAGCCAATCTAGCGGGAGGGCCCCCTACGAGCAGTACTTC. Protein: CASSQSSGRAPYEQYF.